This T cell receptor (beta chain) stems from a study of blood T cell repertoires in COVID-19 (dated by TCRdb to 2019 to 2021). Regarding the research as a whole: Collaborator samples came from the United States, Italy and Spain and covered acute and convalescent phases of COVID-19. The prospective study material was composed of cDNA or gDNA derived from T cells, B-cell-depleted T cells, or PBMCs. Subjects who had been exposed to COVID-19, were actively infected with it, or had recovered from it provided the deeply sampled blood TCRbeta repertoires that made up the dataset. The repertoires were released in a freely available public database intended as a resource for research on the immune response to SARS-CoV-2. Samples were obtained from the ongoing ImmuneRACE study (first 160 participants) and from some 1,200 subjects provided by 6 global collaborators. A de-identified subject ID, COVID-19 status, age in years and sex were almost always included in the sample metadata. Where available, HLA class I and class II types were taken from metadata supplied by the sample provider and were not determined by assay-based typing. Points the paper makes about the study in general: Clinical and demographic metadata were provided uncurated, with the amount varying by source and participant.

The immunoSEQ Assay, a bias-controlled multiplex PCR, was used to amplify TCRbeta CDR3 regions from genomic DNA. For the original study's pipeline: The number of nucleated cells in each sample was estimated by amplification of reference gene primers within the assay. To quantify the absolute abundance of each unique TCRbeta CDR3 rearrangement, sequence reads were collapsed and filtered. For each sample, productive Simpson clonality was calculated by taking the square root of Simpson's diversity index across productive rearrangements. Drawn from immuneACCESS, this table holds only the in-frame rearrangements with V and J called that TCRdb kept. Clones are partly lost; checked studies trace under half to an unresolved V gene and leave the rest unexplained. The V and J calls and the clone size are those of that table, but D and trimming were determined from the DNA. Within this sample are tens of thousands of clones, with 82% of them counted one time only. Of the sample, less than 8.5% is held by the ten largest clones.

Collaborating institutions collected whole blood in K2EDTA tubes following their own protocols. For TCRbeta analysis, collaborators shipped samples as frozen whole blood, isolated PBMCs, or DNA extracted from either of those sample types. Comments on this clone: The antigen it recognizes is unknown. There are no base qualities to consult, and no much larger clone falls within one base.

Ends trimmed: V by 5 bases, J by 5 bases; bases unmatched to a gene: 6. CDR1 and CDR2 were assigned from the germline V gene (reference sequence) as SEHNR and FQNEAQ. Measured from the cysteine to the phenylalanine, the CDR3 is 14 residues long. The sequence is cut down to CDR3 DNA, 42 bases in frame from base 1. Material: peripheral blood. The rearranged chain carries TRBV7-9 and TRBJ2-5, with 9 junctional bases fitting TRBD2. The TCR sequence derives from a human donor in a cohort sampled during active COVID-19. This receptor carries the CDR3 CASSGQRGVETQYF. The DNA reads TGTGCCAGCAGCGGCCAGCGGGGGGTCGAGACCCAGTACTTC.